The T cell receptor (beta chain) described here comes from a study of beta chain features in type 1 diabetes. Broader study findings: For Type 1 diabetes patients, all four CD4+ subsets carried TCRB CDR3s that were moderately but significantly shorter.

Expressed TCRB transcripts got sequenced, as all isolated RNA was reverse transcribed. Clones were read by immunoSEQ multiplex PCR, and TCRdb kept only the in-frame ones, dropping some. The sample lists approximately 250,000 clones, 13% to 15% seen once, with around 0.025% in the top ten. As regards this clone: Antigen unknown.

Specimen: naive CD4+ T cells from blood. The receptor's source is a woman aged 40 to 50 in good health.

CDR3 residues: CASSQQGLSYNEQFF. Written as DNA, the CDR3 is TGTGCCAGCAGCCAACAGGGTTTGTCCTACAATGAGCAGTTCTTC. The genes are TRBV9 and TRBJ2-1; a weak D match, TRBD1 (6 bases). Germline CDR1 and CDR2: SGDLS and YYNGEE. The CDR3 has 15 residues. Between the trimmed V and J ends, which lost 4 bases and 1 base, there was a span of 12 bases.